These T cell receptor beta chains were read from a single sample in a study of monozygotic twins with inflammatory bowel disease. After re-calling the 5' RACE reads, TCRdb lists one entry per CDR3 protein, DNA absent. This table lists approximately 200,000 distinct CDR3 sequences. Sequencing was done on a sample of blood. The source is a human donor with ulcerative colitis or Crohn's disease, or a healthy co-twin of an affected twin (not recorded which). Each CDR3 is given with its conserved first and last residue.

TRBV12-3/TRBV12-4	TRBJ2-7	CASSWGGNYEQYF
TRBV28	TRBJ1-1	CASRPVGGTEAFF
TRBV5-1	TRBJ2-3	CASSSYLTPDTQYF
TRBV28	TRBJ1-2	CASSLPTGDGYGYTF
TRBV6-5	TRBJ2-1	CASSLGQGGNYNEQFF
TRBV5-1	TRBJ2-7	CASSAIRTGHSSYEQYF
TRBV5-4	TRBJ2-1	CASSTTGRSRNEQFF
TRBV6-1	TRBJ2-1	CASSDRANEQFF
TRBV6-1	TRBJ1-2	CASSDLWDRPYGYTF
TRBV4-2	TRBJ2-1	CASSQDPDYQGNEQFF
TRBV5-1	TRBJ1-4	CASSGPGGPNEKLFF